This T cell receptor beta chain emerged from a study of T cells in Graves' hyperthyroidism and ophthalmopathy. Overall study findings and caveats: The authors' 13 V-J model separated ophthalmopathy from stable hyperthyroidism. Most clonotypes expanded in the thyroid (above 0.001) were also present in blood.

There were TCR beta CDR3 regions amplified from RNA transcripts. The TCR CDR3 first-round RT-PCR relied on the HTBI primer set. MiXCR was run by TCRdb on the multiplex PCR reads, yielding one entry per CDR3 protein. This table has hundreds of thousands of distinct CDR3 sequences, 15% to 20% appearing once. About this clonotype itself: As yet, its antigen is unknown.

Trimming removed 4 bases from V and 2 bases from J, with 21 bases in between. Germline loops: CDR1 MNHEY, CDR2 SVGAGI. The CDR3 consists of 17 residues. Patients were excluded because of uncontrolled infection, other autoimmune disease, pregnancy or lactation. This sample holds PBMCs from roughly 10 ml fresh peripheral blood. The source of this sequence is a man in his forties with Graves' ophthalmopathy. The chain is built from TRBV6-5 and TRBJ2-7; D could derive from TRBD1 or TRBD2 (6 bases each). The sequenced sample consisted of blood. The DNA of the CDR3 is TGTGCCAGCAGTTTCGGTACAGTTCGGGGGCAGACCTACGAGCAGTACTTC. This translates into CASSFGTVRGQTYEQYF.